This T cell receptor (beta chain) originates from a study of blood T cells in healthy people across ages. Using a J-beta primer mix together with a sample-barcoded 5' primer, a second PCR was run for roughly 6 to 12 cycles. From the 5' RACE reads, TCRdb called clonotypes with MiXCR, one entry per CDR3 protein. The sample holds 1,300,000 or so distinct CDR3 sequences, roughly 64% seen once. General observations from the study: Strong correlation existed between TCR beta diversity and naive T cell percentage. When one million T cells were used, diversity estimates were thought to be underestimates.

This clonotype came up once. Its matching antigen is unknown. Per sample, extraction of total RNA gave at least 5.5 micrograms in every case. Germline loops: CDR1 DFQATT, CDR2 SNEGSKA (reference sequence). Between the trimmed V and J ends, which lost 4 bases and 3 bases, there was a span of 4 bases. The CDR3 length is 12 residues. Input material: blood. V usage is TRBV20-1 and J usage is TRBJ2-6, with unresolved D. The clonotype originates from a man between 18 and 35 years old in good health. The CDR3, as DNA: TGCAGTGCTATTGGTGGGGCCAACGTCCTGACTTTC. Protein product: CSAIGGANVLTF.